This T cell receptor beta chain was identified in a study of cytomegalovirus exposure and HLA in healthy donors. Study-wide results and caveats: The study listed around 150 cytomegalovirus-associated TCR beta chains. A link between a missense DCLRE1C variant and TCR beta V- and J-gene trimming emerged from a later analysis.

With respect to this clone: Its antigen is currently unknown.

Use of 60 Vbeta and 13 Jbeta primers characterized the PCR. The method was immunoSEQ multiplex PCR; TCRdb's version includes in-frame clones alone and lacks a portion of them. The table includes under 200,000 clones, roughly 80% detected once. The sequenced material came from PBMCs. This sequence was found in a human donor in good health.

The DNA for the CDR3 is TGTGCCAGCAGCTTACGGCAGGGCTACGAGCAGTACTTC. Translated, it gives CASSLRQGYEQYF. J is TRBJ2-7 and V is TRBV13; the D gene is possibly TRBD1 (5 bases). The CDR3 sequence is 13 residues long. The germline gives CDR1 PRHDT, CDR2 FYEKMQ (reference sequence). The V and J ends lost 2 bases and 3 bases respectively, with 8 bases between them. Supplemented by reference TRBV13 and TRBJ2-7, the full variable domain reads AAGVIQSPRHLIKEKRETATLKCYPIPRHDTVYWYQQGPGQDPQFLISFYEKMQSDKGSIPDRFSAQQFSDYHSELNMSSLELGDSALYFCASSLRQGYEQYFGPGTRLTVT.